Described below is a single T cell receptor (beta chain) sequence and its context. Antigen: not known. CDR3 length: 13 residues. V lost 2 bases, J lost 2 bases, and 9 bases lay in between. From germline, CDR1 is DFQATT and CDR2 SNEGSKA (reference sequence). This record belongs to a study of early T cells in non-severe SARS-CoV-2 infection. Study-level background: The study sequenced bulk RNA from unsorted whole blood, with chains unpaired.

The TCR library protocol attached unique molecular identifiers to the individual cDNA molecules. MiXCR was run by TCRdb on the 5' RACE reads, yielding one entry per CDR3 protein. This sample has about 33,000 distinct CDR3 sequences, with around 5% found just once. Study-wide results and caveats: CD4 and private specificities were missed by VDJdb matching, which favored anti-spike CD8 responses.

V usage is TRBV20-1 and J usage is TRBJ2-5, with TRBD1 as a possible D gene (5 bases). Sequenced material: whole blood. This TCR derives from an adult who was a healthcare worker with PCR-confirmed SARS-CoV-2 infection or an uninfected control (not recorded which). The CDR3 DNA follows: TGCAGTGCTAGATGGGCAGGGCAAGAGACCCAGTACTTC. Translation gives CSARWAGQETQYF.